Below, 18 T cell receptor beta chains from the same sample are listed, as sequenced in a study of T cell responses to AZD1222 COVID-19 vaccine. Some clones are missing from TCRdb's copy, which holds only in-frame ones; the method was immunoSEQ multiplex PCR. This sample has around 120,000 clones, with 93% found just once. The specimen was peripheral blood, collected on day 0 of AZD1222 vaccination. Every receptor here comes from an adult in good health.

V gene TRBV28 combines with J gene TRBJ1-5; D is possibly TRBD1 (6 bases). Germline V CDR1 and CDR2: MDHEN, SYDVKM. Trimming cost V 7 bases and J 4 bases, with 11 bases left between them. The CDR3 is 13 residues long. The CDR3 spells CASNTDRNQPQHF. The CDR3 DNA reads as TGTGCCAGCAACACGGACAGAAATCAGCCCCAGCATTTT.

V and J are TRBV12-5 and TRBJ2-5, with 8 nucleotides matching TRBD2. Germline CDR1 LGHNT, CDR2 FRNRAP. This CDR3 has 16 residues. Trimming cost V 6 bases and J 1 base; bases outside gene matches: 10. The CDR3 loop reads CASGPTAGAVQETQYF. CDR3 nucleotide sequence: TGTGCTAGTGGCCCCACAGCGGGGGCCGTCCAAGAGACCCAGTACTTC.

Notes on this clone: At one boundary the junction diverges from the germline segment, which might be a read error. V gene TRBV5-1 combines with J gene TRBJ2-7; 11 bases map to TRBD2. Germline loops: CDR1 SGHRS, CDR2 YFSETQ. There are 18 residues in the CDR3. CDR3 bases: TGCGCCAGCAGCTTGGCCGCGGGTAGCGGGAGGGCCTCCCACGAGCAGTACTTC. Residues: CASSLAAGSGRASHEQYF.

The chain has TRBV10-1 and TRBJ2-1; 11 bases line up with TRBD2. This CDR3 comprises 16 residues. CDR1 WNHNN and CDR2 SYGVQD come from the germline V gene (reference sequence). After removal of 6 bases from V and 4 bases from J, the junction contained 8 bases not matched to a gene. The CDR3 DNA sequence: TGCGCCAGCAGATTAGCGGGAGGGCCGGGATACAATGAGCAGTTCTTC. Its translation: CASRLAGGPGYNEQFF.

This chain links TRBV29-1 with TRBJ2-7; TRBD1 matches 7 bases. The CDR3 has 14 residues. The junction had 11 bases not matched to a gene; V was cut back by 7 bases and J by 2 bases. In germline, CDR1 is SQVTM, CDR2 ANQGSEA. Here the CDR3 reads CSATHPTGAYEQYF. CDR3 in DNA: TGCAGCGCTACCCACCCAACAGGGGCCTACGAGCAGTACTTC.

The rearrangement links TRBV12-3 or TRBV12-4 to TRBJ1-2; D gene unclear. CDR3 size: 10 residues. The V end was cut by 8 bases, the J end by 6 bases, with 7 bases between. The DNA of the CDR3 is TGTGCCAGCGGTGGGAATGGCTACACCTTC. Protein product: CASGGNGYTF.

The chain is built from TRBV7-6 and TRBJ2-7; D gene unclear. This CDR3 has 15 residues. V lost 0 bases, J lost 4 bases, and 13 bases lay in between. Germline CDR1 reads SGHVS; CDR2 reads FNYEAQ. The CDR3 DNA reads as TGTGCCAGCAGCTTAGCGATCGGGTTGAATTACGAGCAGTACTTC. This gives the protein CASSLAIGLNYEQYF.

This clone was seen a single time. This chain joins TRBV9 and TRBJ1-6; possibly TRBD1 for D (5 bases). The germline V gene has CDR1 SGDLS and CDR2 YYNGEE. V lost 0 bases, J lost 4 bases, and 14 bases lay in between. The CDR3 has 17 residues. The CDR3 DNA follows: TGTGCCAGCAGCGTAGATCCAGGGCCCTCGTATAATTCACCCCTCCACTTT. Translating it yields CASSVDPGPSYNSPLHF.

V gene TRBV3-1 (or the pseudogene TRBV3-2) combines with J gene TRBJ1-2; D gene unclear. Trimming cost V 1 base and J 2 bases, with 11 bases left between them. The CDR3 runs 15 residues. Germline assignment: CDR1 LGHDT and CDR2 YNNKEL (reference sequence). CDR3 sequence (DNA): TGTGCCAGCAGCCAAGGTCTGTCAGTGAACTATGGCTACACCTTC. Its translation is CASSQGLSVNYGYTF.

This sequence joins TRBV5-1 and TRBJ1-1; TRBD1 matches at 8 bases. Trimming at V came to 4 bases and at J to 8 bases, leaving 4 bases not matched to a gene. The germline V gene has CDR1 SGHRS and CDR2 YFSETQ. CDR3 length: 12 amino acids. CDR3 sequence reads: CASSRGTGEAFF. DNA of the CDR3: TGCGCCAGCAGCCGAGGGACAGGCGAAGCTTTCTTT.

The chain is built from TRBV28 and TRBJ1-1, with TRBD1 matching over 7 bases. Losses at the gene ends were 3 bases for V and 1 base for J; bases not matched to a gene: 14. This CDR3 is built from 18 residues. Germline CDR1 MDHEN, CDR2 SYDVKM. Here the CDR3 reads CASSFLTSRGQPNTEAFF. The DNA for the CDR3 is TGTGCCAGCAGTTTCTTAACCTCCCGGGGACAGCCGAACACTGAAGCTTTCTTT. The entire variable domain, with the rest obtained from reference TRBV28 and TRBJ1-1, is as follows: DVKVTQSSRYLVKRTGEKVFLECVQDMDHENMFWYRQDPGLGLRLIYFSYDVKMKEKGDIPEGYSVSREKKERFSLILESASTNQTSMYLCASSFLTSRGQPNTEAFFGQGTRLTVV.

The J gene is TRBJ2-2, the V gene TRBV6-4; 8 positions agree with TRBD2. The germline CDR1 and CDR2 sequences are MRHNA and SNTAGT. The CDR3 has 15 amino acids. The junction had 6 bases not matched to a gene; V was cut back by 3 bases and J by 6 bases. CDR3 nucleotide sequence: TGTGCCAGCAGTGAAGGAACGGGAGGGGCCGGGGAGCTGTTTTTT. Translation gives CASSEGTGGAGELFF.

CDR3 bases: TGTGCCAGCAGTTCCCCCCCTTTAGCGGGTGAGCAGTTCTTC. It encodes CASSSPPLAGEQFF. The rearrangement links TRBV28 to TRBJ2-1; TRBD2 aligns across 7 bases. The CDR3 has 14 amino acids. Trimming took 4 bases from V and 9 from J; bases not matched to a gene: 9. Germline CDR1 reads MDHEN; CDR2 reads SYDVKM.

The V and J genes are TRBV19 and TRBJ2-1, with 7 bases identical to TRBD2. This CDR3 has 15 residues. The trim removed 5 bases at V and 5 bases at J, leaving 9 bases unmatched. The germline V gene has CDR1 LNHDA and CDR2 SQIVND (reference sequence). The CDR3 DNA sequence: TGTGCCAGTAGTCGCTGGGAGGGCCAAGACAATGAGCAGTTCTTC. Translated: CASSRWEGQDNEQFF.

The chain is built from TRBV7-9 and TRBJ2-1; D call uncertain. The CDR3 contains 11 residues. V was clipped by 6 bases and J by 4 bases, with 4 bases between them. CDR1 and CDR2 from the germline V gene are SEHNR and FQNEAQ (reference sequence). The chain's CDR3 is CASRSYNEQFF. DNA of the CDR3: TGTGCCAGCAGATCTTACAATGAGCAGTTCTTC.

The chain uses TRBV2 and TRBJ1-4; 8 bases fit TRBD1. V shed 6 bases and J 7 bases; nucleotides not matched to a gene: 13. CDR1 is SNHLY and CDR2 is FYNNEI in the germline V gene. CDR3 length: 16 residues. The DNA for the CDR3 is TGTGCCAGCAGAGATCAAAACAGGGGGGCCCTTGAAAAACTGTTTTTT. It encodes CASRDQNRGALEKLFF.

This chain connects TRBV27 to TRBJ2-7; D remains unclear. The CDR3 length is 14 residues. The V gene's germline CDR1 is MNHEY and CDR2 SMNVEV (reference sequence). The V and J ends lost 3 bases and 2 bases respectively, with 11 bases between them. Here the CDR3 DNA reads TGTGCCAGCAGTTTGGGGTTGGGCCCCTACGAGCAGTACTTC. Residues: CASSLGLGPYEQYF.

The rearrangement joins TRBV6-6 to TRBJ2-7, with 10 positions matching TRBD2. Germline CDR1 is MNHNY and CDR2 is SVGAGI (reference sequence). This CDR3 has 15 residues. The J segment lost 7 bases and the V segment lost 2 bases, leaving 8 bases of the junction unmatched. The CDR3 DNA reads TGTGCCAGCAGTTACCCAACAGCGGGAGGGGGTGAGCAGTACTTC. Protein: CASSYPTAGGGEQYF.